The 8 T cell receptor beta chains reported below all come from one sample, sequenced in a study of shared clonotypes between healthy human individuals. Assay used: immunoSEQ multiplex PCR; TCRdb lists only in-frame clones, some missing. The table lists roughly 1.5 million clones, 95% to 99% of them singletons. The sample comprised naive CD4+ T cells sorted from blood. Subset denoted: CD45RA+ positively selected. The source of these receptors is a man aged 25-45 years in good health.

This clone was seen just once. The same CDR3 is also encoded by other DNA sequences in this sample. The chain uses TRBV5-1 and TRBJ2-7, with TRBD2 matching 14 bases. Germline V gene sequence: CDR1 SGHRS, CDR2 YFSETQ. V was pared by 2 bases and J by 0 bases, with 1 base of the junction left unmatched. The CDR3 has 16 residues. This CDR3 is CASSFGLAGGSYEQYF. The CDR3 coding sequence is TGCGCCAGCAGCTTCGGACTAGCGGGAGGCTCCTACGAGCAGTACTTC.

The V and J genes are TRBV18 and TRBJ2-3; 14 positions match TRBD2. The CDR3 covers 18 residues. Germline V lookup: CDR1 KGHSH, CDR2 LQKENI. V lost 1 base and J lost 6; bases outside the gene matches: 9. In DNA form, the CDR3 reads TGTGCCAGCTCACCACTACCGGGACTAGCGGGAGTCGCGGATACGCAGTATTTT. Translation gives CASSPLPGLAGVADTQYF.

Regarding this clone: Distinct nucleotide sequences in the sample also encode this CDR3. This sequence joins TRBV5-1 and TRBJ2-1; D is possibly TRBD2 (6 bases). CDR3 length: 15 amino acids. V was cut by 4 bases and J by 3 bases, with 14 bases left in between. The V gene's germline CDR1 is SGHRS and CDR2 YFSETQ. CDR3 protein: CASSRDSGSYNEQFF. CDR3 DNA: TGCGCCAGCAGCCGGGACTCTGGCAGCTACAATGAGCAGTTCTTC.

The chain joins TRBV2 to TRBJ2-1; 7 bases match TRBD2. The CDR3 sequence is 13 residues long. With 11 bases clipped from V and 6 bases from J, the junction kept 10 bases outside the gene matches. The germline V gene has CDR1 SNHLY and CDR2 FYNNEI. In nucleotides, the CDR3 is TGTGCCTCCCTCTGGAGGGAGGGCAATGAGCAGTTCTTC. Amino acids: CASLWREGNEQFF.

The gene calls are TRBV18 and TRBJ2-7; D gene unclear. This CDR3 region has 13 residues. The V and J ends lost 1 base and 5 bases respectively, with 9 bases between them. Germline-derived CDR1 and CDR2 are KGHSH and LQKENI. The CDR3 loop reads CASSPLSTHEQYF. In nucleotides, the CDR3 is TGTGCCAGCTCACCACTAAGTACGCACGAGCAGTACTTC.

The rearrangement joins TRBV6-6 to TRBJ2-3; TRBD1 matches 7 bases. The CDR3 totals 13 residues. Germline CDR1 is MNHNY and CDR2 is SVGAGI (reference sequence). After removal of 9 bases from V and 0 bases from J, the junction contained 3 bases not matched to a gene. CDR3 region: CASQGDSTDTQYF. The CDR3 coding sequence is TGTGCCAGTCAGGGGGATAGCACAGATACGCAGTATTTT.

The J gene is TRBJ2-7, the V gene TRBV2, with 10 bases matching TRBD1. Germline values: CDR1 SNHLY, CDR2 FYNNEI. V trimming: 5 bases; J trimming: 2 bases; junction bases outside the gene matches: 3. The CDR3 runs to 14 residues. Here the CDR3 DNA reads TGTGCCAGCAGTCTGGGACAGGGGCCCTACGAGCAGTACTTC. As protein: CASSLGQGPYEQYF.

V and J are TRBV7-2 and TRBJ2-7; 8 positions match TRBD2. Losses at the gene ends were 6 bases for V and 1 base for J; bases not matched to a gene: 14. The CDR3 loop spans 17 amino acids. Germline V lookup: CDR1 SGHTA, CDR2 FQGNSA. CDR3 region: CASSSKGGGRQSYEQYF. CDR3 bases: TGTGCCAGCAGTTCCAAGGGAGGCGGGAGGCAATCCTACGAGCAGTACTTC.